This entry concerns a single T cell receptor beta chain. This record comes from a study of technical replicates of blood from a handful of donors. Clones were sequenced by immunoSEQ multiplex PCR, and TCRdb holds only the in-frame ones, with some missing. The sample includes just over 95,000 clones, around 95% seen only once; the top ten take over 0.2%. This TCR came from a human donor in good health. Sequenced input: T cells isolated from PBMCs.

In nucleotides, the CDR3 is TGCGCCAGCAGCTTGGCCGGGACAGGGGTCGAAAAACTGTTTTTT. Translated, it gives CASSLAGTGVEKLFF. V usage is TRBV5-1 and J usage is TRBJ1-4, with TRBD1 matching over 10 bases. J lost 8 bases, V lost 0 bases, and 4 bases had no gene match. The germline gives CDR1 SGHRS, CDR2 YFSETQ. The CDR3 contains 15 residues. Complete variable domain (other parts from reference TRBV5-1 and TRBJ1-4): KAGVTQTPRYLIKTRGQQVTLSCSPISGHRSVSWYQQTPGQGLQFLFEYFSETQRNKGNFPGRFSGRQFSNSRSEMNVSTLELGDSALYLCASSLAGTGVEKLFFGSGTQLSVL.